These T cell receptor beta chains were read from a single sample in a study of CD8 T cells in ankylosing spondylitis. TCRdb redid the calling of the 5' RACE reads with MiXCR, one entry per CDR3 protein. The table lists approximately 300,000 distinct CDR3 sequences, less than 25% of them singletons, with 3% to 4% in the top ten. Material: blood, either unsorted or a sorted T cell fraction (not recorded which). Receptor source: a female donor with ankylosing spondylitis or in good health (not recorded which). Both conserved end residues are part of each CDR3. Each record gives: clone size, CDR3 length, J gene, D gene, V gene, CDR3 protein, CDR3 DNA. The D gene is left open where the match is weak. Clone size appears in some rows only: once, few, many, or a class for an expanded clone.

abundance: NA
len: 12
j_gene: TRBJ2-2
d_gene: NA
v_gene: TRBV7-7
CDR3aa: CASRSLGGELFF
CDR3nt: TGTGCTAGCAGGTCTCTAGGCGGGGAGCTGTTTTTT

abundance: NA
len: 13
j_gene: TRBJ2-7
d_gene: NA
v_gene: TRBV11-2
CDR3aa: CASTTQGGGEQYF
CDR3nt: TGTGCCAGCACCACACAGGGCGGGGGCGAGCAGTACTTC

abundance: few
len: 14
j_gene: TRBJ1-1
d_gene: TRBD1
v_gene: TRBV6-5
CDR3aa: CASSWRQGATEAFF
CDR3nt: TGTGCCAGCAGTTGGCGACAGGGGGCCACTGAAGCTTTCTTT

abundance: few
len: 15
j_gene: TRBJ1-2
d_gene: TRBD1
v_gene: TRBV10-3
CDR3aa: CAISDGQVYHYGYTF
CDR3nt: TGTGCCATCAGTGACGGACAGGTCTACCACTATGGCTACACCTTC

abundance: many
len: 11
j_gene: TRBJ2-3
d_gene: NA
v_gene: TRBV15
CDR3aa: CATSRGDTQYF
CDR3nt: TGTGCCACCAGCAGAGGAGATACGCAGTATTTT

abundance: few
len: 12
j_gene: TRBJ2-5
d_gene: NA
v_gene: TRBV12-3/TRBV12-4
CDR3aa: CASSLYAETQYF
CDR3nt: TGTGCCAGCAGTTTGTATGCAGAGACCCAGTACTTC

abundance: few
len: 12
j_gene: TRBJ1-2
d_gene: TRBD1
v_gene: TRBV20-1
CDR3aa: CSAQGTANGYTF
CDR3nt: TGCAGTGCCCAGGGGACAGCGAATGGCTACACCTTC

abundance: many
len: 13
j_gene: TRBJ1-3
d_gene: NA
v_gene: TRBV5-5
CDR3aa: CASTQPGANTIYF
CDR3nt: TGTGCCAGCACCCAACCCGGAGCGAACACCATATATTTT

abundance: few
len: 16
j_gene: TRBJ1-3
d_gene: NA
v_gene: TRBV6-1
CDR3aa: CASSEATGTSGNTIYF
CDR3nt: TGTGCCAGCAGTGAAGCCACAGGGACCTCTGGAAACACCATATATTTT

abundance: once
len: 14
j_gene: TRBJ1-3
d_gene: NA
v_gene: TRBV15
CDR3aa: CATSRDPQGNTIYF
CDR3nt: TGTGCCACCAGCAGAGATCCTCAGGGAAACACCATATATTTT

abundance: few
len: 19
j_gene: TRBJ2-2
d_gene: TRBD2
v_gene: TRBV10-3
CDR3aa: CAISDPGLAGGIGNGELFF
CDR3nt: TGTGCCATCAGTGACCCGGGACTAGCGGGAGGGATAGGAAACGGGGAGCTGTTTTTT

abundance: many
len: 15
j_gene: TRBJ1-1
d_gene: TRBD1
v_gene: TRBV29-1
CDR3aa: CSVEGSRDRNTEAFF
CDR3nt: TGCAGCGTTGAAGGTTCCCGGGACAGGAACACTGAAGCTTTCTTT

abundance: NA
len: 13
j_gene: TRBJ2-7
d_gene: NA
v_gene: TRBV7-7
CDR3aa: CASSLDRGGEQYF
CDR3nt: TGTGCCAGCAGCTTAGACAGGGGAGGCGAGCAGTACTTC

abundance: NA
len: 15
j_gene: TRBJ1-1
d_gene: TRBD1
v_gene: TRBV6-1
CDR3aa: CASRLKGTEVTEAFF
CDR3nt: TGTGCCAGCAGACTCAAGGGGACAGAGGTCACTGAAGCTTTCTTT

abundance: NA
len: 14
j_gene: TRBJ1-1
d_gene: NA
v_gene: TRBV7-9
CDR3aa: CASSPLRRDTEAFF
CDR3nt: TGTGCCAGCAGCCCCTTACGGCGGGACACTGAAGCTTTCTTT

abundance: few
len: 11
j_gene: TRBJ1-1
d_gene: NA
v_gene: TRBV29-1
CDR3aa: CSVEGLQQAFF
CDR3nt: TGCAGCGTTGAAGGTTTGCAGCAAGCTTTCTTT

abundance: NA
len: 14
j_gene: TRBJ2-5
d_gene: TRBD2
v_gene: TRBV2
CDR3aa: CASLWTRRKETQYF
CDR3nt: TGTGCCTCGCTTTGGACTAGGCGGAAAGAGACCCAGTACTTC

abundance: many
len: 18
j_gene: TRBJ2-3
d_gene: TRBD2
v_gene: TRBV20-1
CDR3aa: CSARVIVLADTSTDTQYF
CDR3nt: TGCAGTGCTAGAGTTATTGTACTAGCGGATACTTCCACAGATACGCAGTATTTT

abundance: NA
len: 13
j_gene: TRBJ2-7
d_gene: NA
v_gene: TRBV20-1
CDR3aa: CSGLGRVNYEQYF
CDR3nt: TGCAGTGGGCTGGGCAGGGTAAACTACGAGCAGTACTTC

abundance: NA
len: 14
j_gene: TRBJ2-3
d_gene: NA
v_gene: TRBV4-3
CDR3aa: CASSQDGGVDTQYF
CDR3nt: TGCGCCAGCAGCCAAGATGGCGGGGTAGATACGCAGTATTTT

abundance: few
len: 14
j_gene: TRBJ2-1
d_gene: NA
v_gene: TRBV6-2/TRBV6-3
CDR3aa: CASSYMIWGGEQFF
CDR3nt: TGTGCCAGCAGTTACATGATTTGGGGCGGTGAGCAGTTCTTC

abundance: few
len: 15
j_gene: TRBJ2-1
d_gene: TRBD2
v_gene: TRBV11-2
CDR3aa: CASSLERTGGREQFF
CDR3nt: TGTGCCAGCAGCTTAGAACGGACGGGGGGAAGGGAGCAGTTCTTC

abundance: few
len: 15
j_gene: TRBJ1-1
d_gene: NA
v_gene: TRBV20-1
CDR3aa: CSARDPGDANTEAFF
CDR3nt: TGCAGTGCTAGAGATCCCGGGGACGCGAACACTGAAGCTTTCTTT

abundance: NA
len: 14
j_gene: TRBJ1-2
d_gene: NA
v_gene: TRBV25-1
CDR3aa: CASSPGGANYGYTF
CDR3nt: TGTGCCAGCAGTCCCGGAGGTGCTAACTATGGCTACACCTTC

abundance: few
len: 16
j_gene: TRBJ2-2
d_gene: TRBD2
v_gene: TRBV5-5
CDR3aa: CASSSTGTINTGELFF
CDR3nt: TGTGCCAGCAGCAGTACCGGGACTATCAACACCGGGGAGCTGTTTTTT

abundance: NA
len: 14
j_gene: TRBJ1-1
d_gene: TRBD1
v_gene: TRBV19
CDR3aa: CASSIWQGDTEAFF
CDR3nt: TGTGCCAGTAGTATTTGGCAGGGGGACACTGAAGCTTTCTTT